Listed below are T cell receptor beta chains from one sample, sequenced in a study of shared clonotypes between healthy human individuals. Clones were read by immunoSEQ multiplex PCR, and TCRdb kept only the in-frame ones, dropping some. The sample has 750,000 to 1,000,000 clones, almost 95% seen once. Source material: naive CD8+ T cells sorted from blood. These receptor sequences come from a man aged 30 to 45 in good health. The CDR3 runs from the conserved cysteine through the conserved F or W. The D gene is left open where the match is weak. A clone size is listed for some rows: how often the clone was seen (once, few, many), or a class if it is expanded.

V	size	D	J	DNA	CDR3
TRBV7-9	.	.	TRBJ1-2	TGTGCCAGCAGCTTAGTTTTGGGAACCCCCTATGGCTACACCTTC	CASSLVLGTPYGYTF
TRBV4-2	.	.	TRBJ1-1	TGTGCCAGCAGCCAAGATTTTGGCGACAGGTTCATGAACACTGAAGCTTTCTTT	CASSQDFGDRFMNTEAFF
TRBV7-5	.	.	TRBJ2-3	TGTGCCAGAATCCCCTCGCTCACAGATACGCAGTGTTTT	CARIPSLTDTQCF
TRBV27	.	TRBD1	TRBJ2-7	TGTGCCAGCAGTTTAGACAGGGGCTACGAGCAGTACTTC	CASSLDRGYEQYF
TRBV7-9	.	.	TRBJ2-7	TGTGCCAGCAGCTTAGGGACCCCCAAGAGGAACGAGCAGTACTTC	CASSLGTPKRNEQYF
TRBV5-6	.	TRBD2	TRBJ2-7	TGTGCCAGCAGCTTGGGGCTAGCGGGGGCCTACGAGCAGTACTTC	CASSLGLAGAYEQYF
TRBV2	.	TRBD2	TRBJ2-7	TGTGCCAGCATCGGCCGACTAGCGGCCTCCTACGAGCAGTACTTC	CASIGRLAASYEQYF
TRBV7-9	many	TRBD1	TRBJ2-7	TGTGCCAGCAGCTTAATAGTGGGGAGCGGTCGGGACAGGCGATACGAGCAGTACTTC	CASSLIVGSGRDRRYEQYF
TRBV6-1	.	.	TRBJ2-7	TGTGCCAGCAGTGAATCATTGACAGCCTATTCAATATTCTCCTACGAGCAGTACTTC	CASSESLTAYSIFSYEQYF
TRBV6-4	.	TRBD1	TRBJ2-1	TGTGCCAGCAGTGCGGCCGGGACAGGGTCCTACAATGAGCAGTTCTTC	CASSAAGTGSYNEQFF
TRBV5-6	.	.	TRBJ2-7	TGTGCCAGCAGCTCCCACAGGGCCCACGAGCAGTACTTC	CASSSHRAHEQYF
TRBV7-6	.	.	TRBJ2-3	TGTGCCAGCAGCTTAGCGGGCAACACAGATACGCAGTATTTT	CASSLAGNTDTQYF
TRBV9	.	TRBD2	TRBJ2-1	TGTGCCAGCAGCGTAGGACATAGGGGGACTAGCGGAATCGTGGACAATGAGCAGTTCTTC	CASSVGHRGTSGIVDNEQFF
TRBV4-2	.	.	TRBJ1-1	TGTGCCAGCAGCCAAGATTTGTCAGCAACGAACACTGAAGCTTTCTTT	CASSQDLSATNTEAFF
TRBV15	.	TRBD1	TRBJ2-7	TGTGCCACCAGCAGAGATTTTTGGACAGGGGGGAAGGCAGAGCAGTACTTC	CATSRDFWTGGKAEQYF
TRBV5-1	.	TRBD1	TRBJ1-3	TGCGCCAGCAGCGGGGACAGGGATGGAAACACCATATATTTT	CASSGDRDGNTIYF
TRBV5-6	.	TRBD2	TRBJ2-7	TGTGCCAGCAGCTCGGGGGGACTTCGGCGCGAGCAGTACTTC	CASSSGGLRREQYF
TRBV5-1	.	TRBD2	TRBJ2-3	TGCGCCAGCAGCTTGCGGTCTAGCGGAGCCCACACAGATACGCAGTATTTT	CASSLRSSGAHTDTQYF
TRBV6-1	.	.	TRBJ2-2	TGTGCCAGCAGTGAAAGGGTAGTCGGAAAAATGGGCACCGGGGAGCTGTTTTTT	CASSERVVGKMGTGELFF
TRBV5-5	.	TRBD2	TRBJ2-3	TGTGCCAGCAGCGCGGGACTAGCGGGATCAGATACGCAGTATTTT	CASSAGLAGSDTQYF
TRBV6-6	.	.	TRBJ1-1	TGTGCCAGCTCGTACGGGGACACTGAAGCTTTCTTT	CASSYGDTEAFF
TRBV9	.	.	TRBJ2-7	TGTGCCAGCAGCCTCTCAGACTACGAGCAGTACTTC	CASSLSDYEQYF
TRBV14	.	TRBD2	TRBJ2-7	TGTGCCAGCAGCGGTTGGCAGCCAGCGGGACGATACGAGCAGTACTTC	CASSGWQPAGRYEQYF
TRBV29-1	.	TRBD2	TRBJ2-1	TGCAGCGTTGAATTGGCGAGGCTAGCGGGAGGGTCCTACAATGAGCAGTTCTTC	CSVELARLAGGSYNEQFF